This TCR gamma chain was captured by sequencing in a study of Vδ1+ human thymocytes. The CDR3 has 14 residues. Trimming removed 0 bases from V and 6 bases from J; junction bases left unmatched: 4. CDR1 and CDR2 from the germline V gene are EGSNGY and YDSYNSKV. This clone was observed once. Antigen unknown. The study's findings and limits: In the thymus, TRG and TRD repertoires looked highly polyclonal with Gaussian CDR3 lengths. Unlike peripheral blood Vdelta1+ controls, thymic delta-chain sequences included about 20% Vdelta2 and few Vdelta3.

Sequences come from RNA converted to cDNA by reverse transcription. The CDR3 regions were amplified by multiplex PCR from V-gene primers to a constant-region primer. TCRdb redid the clone calls on the multiplex PCR reads with CATT. The data contain 8,500 to 13,000 gamma-chain clones, under 55% of them seen just once; the ten biggest clones take up approximately 1.9%. The sequenced sample was Vdelta1+ gamma-delta thymocytes from the thymus. Indicated subset: FACS-sorted CD3+ TCRalphabeta- TCRVdelta1+ TCRVdelta2- thymocytes. This receptor was obtained from a boy in the first two years of life who had congenital heart surgery. The chain has TRGV2 and TRGJP2. Here the J gene was assigned by germline matching of the DNA, as TCRdb has none. The CDR3 here is CATWDGGGDWIKTF. CDR3 nucleotides: TGTGCCACCTGGGACGGGGGGGGTGATTGGATCAAGACGTTT.